The clone carrying this TCR beta chain occurred once. The antigen is unknown. The CDR3 is made up of 14 amino acids. V lost 4 bases, J lost 0 bases, and 3 bases stayed unmatched. Germline CDR1 is GTSNPN and CDR2 is SVGIG (reference sequence). This sample was included in a study of cytomegalovirus exposure and HLA in healthy donors. General study results and limits: The Asian-associated ancestry cluster reportedly had fewer N-insertions than the 666-donor mean in a later analysis.

The PCR contained 60 Vbeta and 13 Jbeta primers. Sequencing used immunoSEQ multiplex PCR; TCRdb keeps in-frame clones, though not all of them. The sample includes fewer than 150,000 clones, 82% of them seen just once. The clonotype was recovered from a male donor in good health and CMV-seronegative. Sequencing was done on a sample of PBMCs. The rearrangement uses TRBV30 and TRBJ2-4; 7 bases are a match to TRBD2. The CDR3 bases are TGTGCCTGGACGCCTAGCGGAGCCAAAAACATTCAGTACTTC. The encoded protein is CAWTPSGAKNIQYF.